The 18 T cell receptor beta chains given below trace back to one sample, sequenced in a study of T cell changes during pregnancy in multiple sclerosis. Method: immunoSEQ multiplex PCR; TCRdb's copy keeps in-frame clones and lacks some. The top ten hold just under 0.6% of the sample, which has tens of thousands of clones, approximately 94% seen once. The sample consisted of CD4+ T cells from peripheral blood mononuclear cells, taken in the second trimester of pregnancy. Receptors originate from a female donor with multiple sclerosis, enrolled in a pregnancy study.

In DNA form, the CDR3 reads TGTGCCAGCAGCGTAGAGGGGGGAGTCCTAGCGGGGGGAACAGATACGCAGTATTTT. It encodes CASSVEGGVLAGGTDTQYF. V usage is TRBV9 and J usage is TRBJ2-3; 11 bases match TRBD2. This CDR3 comprises 19 residues. Germline V gene lookup returns CDR1 SGDLS and CDR2 YYNGEE. Trimming at V came to 0 bases and at J to 3 bases, leaving 12 bases not matched to a gene.

The V gene is TRBV29-1, the J gene TRBJ2-7; TRBD1 is a possible D gene (5 bases). Trimming stripped 4 bases from V and 4 bases from J, with 11 bases between. This CDR3 is 12 amino acids long. Germline V gives CDR1 SQVTM, CDR2 ANQGSEA. In DNA, the CDR3 is TGCAGCGTTGGTGACAGACGGTACGAGCAGTACTTC. Its protein is CSVGDRRYEQYF.

V gene TRBV6-4 combines with J gene TRBJ1-5; maybe TRBD1 (6 bases). The V end was cut by 6 bases, the J end by 9 bases, with 18 bases between. This CDR3 is built from 14 residues. The V gene's germline CDR1 is MRHNA and CDR2 SNTAGT. CDR3 region: CASSTGTPLAPQHF. The CDR3 DNA reads TGTGCCAGCAGCACCGGGACACCGCTGGCGCCCCAGCATTTT.

The chain is built from TRBV21-1 and TRBJ1-2; the table's D call, TRBD1, has no DNA check behind it. TRBV21-1 is a documented pseudogene. The CDR3 length is 19 residues. Written as DNA, the CDR3 is TGTGCCAGCCGACTAAATGCTCGGGACAGGCATCCGATGGGCTATGGCTACACCTTC. It yields the protein CASRLNARDRHPMGYGYTF.

The J gene is TRBJ1-5, the V gene TRBV7-9; D remains unclear. Trimming removed 2 bases from V and 7 bases from J, with 18 bases in between. The length of the CDR3 is 16 residues. The germline V gene encodes CDR1 SEHNR and CDR2 FQNEAQ (reference sequence). The CDR3 region is CASSLFYGEEGQPQHF. In DNA, the CDR3 is TGTGCCAGCAGCTTATTCTATGGGGAGGAAGGGCAGCCCCAGCATTTT.

CDR3 region: CASPKAGGPADTQYF. CDR3 nucleotide sequence: TGTGCCAGCCCAAAGGCGGGGGGGCCGGCAGATACGCAGTATTTT. V gene TRBV18 combines with J gene TRBJ2-3; 9 bases line up with TRBD2. Germline values: CDR1 KGHSH, CDR2 LQKENI. Trimming at V came to 8 bases and at J to 4 bases, leaving 10 bases not matched to a gene. The CDR3 has 15 amino acids.

The gene calls are TRBV5-4 and TRBJ2-2; D possibly corresponds to TRBD2 (5 bases). The germline V gene has CDR1 SGHNT and CDR2 YYREEE (reference sequence). With 0 bases removed from V and 0 bases from J, the gap between germline ends came to 12 bases. The CDR3 spans 17 residues. The CDR3 reads CASSLEYAAANTGELFF. The CDR3, as DNA: TGTGCCAGCAGCTTGGAGTACGCAGCGGCGAACACCGGGGAGCTGTTTTTT. Full variable domain (remainder filled in from reference TRBV5-4 and TRBJ2-2): ETGVTQSPTHLIKTRGQQVTLRCSSQSGHNTVSWYQQALGQGPQFIFQYYREEENGRGNFPPRFSGLQFPNYSSELNVNALELDDSALYLCASSLEYAAANTGELFFGEGSRLTVL.

The chain has TRBV9 and TRBJ2-3; TRBD2 aligns across 14 bases. V shed 3 bases and J 1 base; nucleotides not matched to a gene: 4. The CDR3 extends over 17 amino acids. Germline V CDR1 and CDR2: SGDLS, YYNGEE. The CDR3 sequence: CASSGLAGGRGTDTQYF. Here the CDR3 DNA reads TGTGCCAGCAGCGGACTAGCGGGGGGGCGGGGCACAGATACGCAGTATTTT.

The CDR3 nucleotides read TGTGCCAGCAGCCGACAGGTGAACACTGAAGCTTTCTTT. Translation gives CASSRQVNTEAFF. The genes are TRBV14 and TRBJ1-1; D might be TRBD1 (6 bases). The CDR3 length is 13 residues. The germline V gene encodes CDR1 SGHDN and CDR2 FVKESK. Trimming took off 4 bases at V and 0 bases at J, with 6 bases between the two ends. Full variable domain (rest looked up from reference TRBV14 and TRBJ1-1): EAGVTQFPSHSVIEKGQTVTLRCDPISGHDNLYWYRRVMGKEIKFLLHFVKESKQDESGMPNNRFLAERTGGTYSTLKVQPAELEDSGVYFCASSRQVNTEAFFGQGTRLTVV.

This sequence joins TRBV5-4 and TRBJ2-5; possibly TRBD2 for D (7 bases). Germline V gene sequence: CDR1 SGHNT, CDR2 YYREEE (reference sequence). The CDR3 is 16 amino acids. V was shortened by 5 bases and J by 4 bases, with 21 bases between the two germline ends. The CDR3 region is CASRVGGGLGRETQYF. In DNA, the CDR3 is TGTGCCAGCAGAGTAGGGGGGGGCCTTGGTAGAGAGACCCAGTACTTC.

This chain connects TRBV19 to TRBJ2-7, with D possibly being TRBD1 (6 bases). Germline-derived CDR1 and CDR2 are LNHDA and SQIVND (reference sequence). The CDR3 length is 14 residues. The V and J ends lost 5 bases and 4 bases respectively, with 15 bases between them. CDR3 residues: CASSPADSRYEQYF. The DNA of the CDR3 is TGTGCCAGTAGTCCGGCGGACAGCCGATACGAGCAGTACTTC.

The chain carries TRBV18 and TRBJ2-7; TRBD2 matches 7 bases. The CDR3 sequence is 16 residues long. The germline V gene has CDR1 KGHSH and CDR2 LQKENI. With V trimmed by 0 bases and J by 3 bases, 8 bases remained unmatched. For the CDR3, the DNA is TGTGCCAGCTCACCACCCCCGGGGGGTCAACGCTACGAGCAGTACTTC. This sequence encodes CASSPPPGGQRYEQYF. The entire variable domain, with the rest obtained from reference TRBV18 and TRBJ2-7, is as follows: NAGVMQNPRHLVRRRGQEARLRCSPMKGHSHVYWYRQLPEEGLKFMVYLQKENIIDESGMPKERFSAEFPKEGPSILRIQQVVRGDSAAYFCASSPPPGGQRYEQYFGPGTRLTVT.

V gene TRBV6-4 combines with J gene TRBJ2-3, with 9 positions matching TRBD1. The CDR3 extends over 14 amino acids. Per germline, CDR1 MRHNA and CDR2 SNTAGT. The junction had 5 bases not matched to a gene; V was cut back by 5 bases and J by 5 bases. The CDR3 sequence: CASSSGTGRDTQYF. The CDR3 nucleotides are TGTGCCAGCAGTTCCGGGACAGGGCGAGATACGCAGTATTTT.

This chain joins TRBV19 and TRBJ2-2; TRBD2 agrees at 11 bases. Germline-derived CDR1 and CDR2 are LNHDA and SQIVND (reference sequence). J gave up 6 bases and V 7 bases, and 7 bases lay outside the gene matches. CDR3 length: 15 residues. The CDR3 here is CASMRLAGGSGELFF. CDR3 DNA: TGTGCCAGTATGAGGCTAGCGGGGGGCTCCGGGGAGCTGTTTTTT.

This CDR3 reads CASSQGISGTRGNEQFF. The CDR3 DNA sequence: TGCGCCAGCAGCCAAGGAATTTCCGGGACTAGGGGAAATGAGCAGTTCTTC. The V call is TRBV4-1, the J call TRBJ2-1, with 8 bases identical to TRBD2. CDR1 and CDR2 (germline): MGHRA, YSYEKL. The CDR3 length is 17 residues. The V gene end was trimmed by 1 base and the J gene end by 7 bases; junction bases not matched to a gene: 12.

This chain links TRBV20-1 with TRBJ1-1, with TRBD1 matching over 7 bases. The V gene end was trimmed by 6 bases and the J gene end by 7 bases; junction bases not matched to a gene: 5. The CDR3 contains 11 residues. CDR1 is DFQATT and CDR2 is SNEGSKA in the germline V gene (reference sequence). The CDR3 DNA sequence: TGCAGTGCCCAGGGACAGATTGAAGCTTTCTTT. This translates into CSAQGQIEAFF.

The V and J genes are TRBV19 and TRBJ2-3; tentatively, D is TRBD2 (6 bases). The CDR3 consists of 14 residues. Germline V CDR1 and CDR2: LNHDA, SQIVND (reference sequence). The V end was cut by 8 bases, the J end by 3 bases, with 15 bases between. Written as DNA, the CDR3 is TGTGCCAGTTCTCCGGGACTCGCAACAGATACGCAGTATTTT. Its translation: CASSPGLATDTQYF.

The chain joins TRBV7-2 to TRBJ1-2; tentatively, D is TRBD1 (5 bases). V lost 2 bases, J lost 7 bases, and 14 bases lay in between. CDR1 and CDR2 from the germline V gene are SGHTA and FQGNSA. This CDR3 is built from 14 residues. The CDR3 reads CASSLRALGGGYTF. In nucleotides, the CDR3 is TGTGCCAGCAGCTTACGAGCCCTGGGGGGTGGCTACACCTTC.